This TCR beta chain emerged from a study of OX40 agonist ivuxolimab in advanced cancers. Produced via immunoSEQ multiplex PCR; TCRdb's table is partial and in-frame only. Altogether about 94,000 clones are present, roughly 87% being singletons, with the ten largest covering 0.3% to 0.35%. V gave up 1 base and J gave up 0 bases; unmatched junction bases: 8. CDR3 length equals 18 residues. In germline, CDR1 is LNHNV, CDR2 YYDKDF (reference sequence). This clone was counted once. The chain links TRBV15 to TRBJ1-4, with 7 bases fitting TRBD1. This TCR was recovered from an adult with an advanced solid tumor such as melanoma, head and neck, liver or kidney cancer. The specimen was CD4+ or CD8+ T cells sorted from blood, collected in a trial of the OX40 agonist ivuxolimab. Here the CDR3 DNA reads TGTGCCACCAGCAGAGGACAGGGCGGAAGTGCAACTAATGAAAAACTGTTTTTT. It codes for CATSRGQGGSATNEKLFF.